Presented here are 2 T cell receptor beta chains from one specimen sequenced in a study of CD8+CD57+ T cells in acquired aplastic anemia (dated by TCRdb to between 2017 and 2018). Sequencing instrument: Illumina HiSeq 2000. TCR beta VDJ combination and CDR3 sequence profiling used genomic DNA as the template. Starting from the raw public reads, TCRdb applied fastp trimming at Q25, assembled clones with MiXCR and retained in-frame beta chains. Identical CDR3 protein sequences are pooled into one entry, listed with their most common genes and DNA. This sample lists some 170,000 distinct CDR3 sequences; about 48% were detected once. The leading ten clones occupy 0.85% to 1.3% of the sample. The sequencing sample was made of sorted CD4+, CD8+, or CD8+CD57+ T cells (not recorded which) from PBMCs. Every receptor here comes from a human donor in good health.

This clonotype was seen a handful of times. The chain is built from TRBV24-1 and TRBJ2-1; D is uncertain. Trimming took off 5 bases at V and 0 bases at J, with 7 bases between the two ends. This CDR3 is built from 14 residues. Germline values: CDR1 KGHDR, CDR2 SFDVKD. CDR3 coding DNA: TGTGCCACCAGTGCACAGTCCTCCTACAATGAGCAGTTCTTC. Translation gives CATSAQSSYNEQFF.

In its sample, this clonotype was seen many times. The V call is TRBV11-2, the J call TRBJ1-1; 11 nucleotides line up with TRBD1. This CDR3 spans 14 amino acids. The germline gives CDR1 SGHAT, CDR2 FQNNGV. The trim removed 5 bases at V and 6 bases at J, leaving 5 bases unmatched. The CDR3 region has the DNA TGTGCCAGCAGCAAAGGACAGGGGGCGGCTGAAGCTTTCTTT. Protein: CASSKGQGAAEAFF.